This T cell receptor (beta chain) is drawn from a study of OX40 agonist ivuxolimab in advanced cancers. V lost 4 bases, J lost 0 bases, and 6 bases stayed unmatched. CDR1 and CDR2 from the germline V gene are SGHTA and FQGNSA. The CDR3 has 16 residues. Generated by immunoSEQ multiplex PCR, the TCRdb table keeps only in-frame clones and is missing some. The top ten hold under 2% of the sample, which has more than 80,000 clones, about 89% seen once. The receptor was derived from an adult with an advanced solid tumor such as melanoma, head and neck, liver or kidney cancer. V and J are TRBV7-2 and TRBJ2-1; 7 bases align to TRBD2. The input for sequencing was CD4+ or CD8+ T cells sorted from blood, taken in a trial of the OX40 agonist ivuxolimab. CDR3: CASSSSGASSYNEQFF. The CDR3 DNA reads as TGTGCCAGCAGCTCAAGCGGGGCGAGCTCCTACAATGAGCAGTTCTTC.